The present TCR beta chain was sequenced within a study of shared clonotypes between healthy human individuals. General study findings and limits: In a few donors, around 4.5% of naive CD4 clonotypes appeared in common.

A note on this clone: What it recognizes is unknown.

Looked up from germline, CDR1 is MDHEN and CDR2 is SYDVKM. V shed 3 bases and J shed 7 bases, with 18 bases lying between them. This CDR3 is built from 15 residues. Execution of the assay was at deep level. TCRdb's table, derived via immunoSEQ multiplex PCR, lists solely in-frame clones and lacks some. The sample holds 1.6 million or so clones, less than 99% seen once. Subsets obtained from CD4+ cells comprised CD45RA+ naive and CD45RA-negative memory cells. The material sequenced was naive CD4+ T cells sorted from blood. Noted subset: CD45RA+ positively selected. The clonotype comes from a man aged 25 to 40 in good health. The V call is TRBV28, the J call TRBJ1-2; tentatively, D is TRBD1 (6 bases). The CDR3 spells CASSFNVWGQGGYTF. As DNA, the CDR3 is TGTGCCAGCAGTTTTAATGTTTGGGGGCAGGGTGGCTACACCTTC.